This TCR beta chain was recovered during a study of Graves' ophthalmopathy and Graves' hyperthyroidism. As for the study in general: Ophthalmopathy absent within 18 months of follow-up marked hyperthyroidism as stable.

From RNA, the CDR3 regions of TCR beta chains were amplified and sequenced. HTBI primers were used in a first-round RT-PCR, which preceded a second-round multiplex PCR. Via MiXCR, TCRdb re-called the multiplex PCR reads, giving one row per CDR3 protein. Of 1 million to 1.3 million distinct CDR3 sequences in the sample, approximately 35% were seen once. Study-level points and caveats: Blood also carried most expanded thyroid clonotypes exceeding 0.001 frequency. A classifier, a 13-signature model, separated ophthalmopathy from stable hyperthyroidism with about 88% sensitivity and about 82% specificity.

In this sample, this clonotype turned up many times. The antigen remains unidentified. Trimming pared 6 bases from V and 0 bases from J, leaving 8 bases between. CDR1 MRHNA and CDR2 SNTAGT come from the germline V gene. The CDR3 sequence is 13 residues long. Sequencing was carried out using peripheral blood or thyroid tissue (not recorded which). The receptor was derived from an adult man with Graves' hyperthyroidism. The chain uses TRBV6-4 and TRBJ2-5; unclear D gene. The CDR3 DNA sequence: TGTGCCAGCAGCAGAAGATACCAAGAGACCCAGTACTTC. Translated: CASSRRYQETQYF.